The 24 T cell receptor beta chains below were found in one sample sequenced in a study of low-dose radiotherapy and immunotherapy resistance in tumors. Covering alpha and beta chains, TRAV- and TRBV-specific primers were used for the first-strand cDNA. TCR amplification involved about 19 PCR cycles with a constant-region primer and V-primer adapter. TCRdb reanalysed the reads using MiXCR and keeps one entry per CDR3 protein. The table records 85,000 to 100,000 distinct CDR3 sequences, roughly 9% of them present only once. Time point noted: before trial treatment. The sequencing used PBMCs, collected before treatment. The receptors shown here come from a male donor with prostate cancer.

This clonotype was seen only a few times. V usage is TRBV13 and J usage is TRBJ2-1; 11 bases are shared with TRBD2. The CDR3 is 16 amino acids. V gave up 5 bases and J gave up 2 bases; unmatched junction bases: 5. The germline CDR1 and CDR2 sequences are PRHDT and FYEKMQ (reference sequence). The DNA of the CDR3 is TGTGCCAGCAGCAAACTAGCGGGAGTCCCCTACAATGAGCAGTTCTTC. It translates to CASSKLAGVPYNEQFF.

This clonotype was seen repeatedly, ten times or more. V and J are TRBV20-1 and TRBJ2-7, with TRBD1 identical over 8 bases. Looked up from germline, CDR1 is DFQATT and CDR2 is SNEGSKA (reference sequence). The CDR3 is made up of 14 amino acids. The V gene end was trimmed by 6 bases and the J gene end by 1 base; junction bases not matched to a gene: 8. CDR3 loop: CSAKRQGRSYEQYF. DNA of the CDR3: TGCAGTGCGAAGAGACAGGGGAGGTCCTACGAGCAGTACTTC.

The table lists this clonotype with many counts. This sequence joins TRBV14 and TRBJ2-7; maybe TRBD2 (5 bases). The V gene's germline CDR1 is SGHDN and CDR2 FVKESK. V was clipped by 3 bases and J by 5 bases, with 8 bases between them. This CDR3 comprises 12 residues. CDR3 DNA sequence: TGTGCCAGCAGCCAGGACTTCCACGAGCAGTACTTC. Protein product: CASSQDFHEQYF.

About this clonotype itself: A far larger clone is a single base away, which makes a read error likely. The chain uses TRBV28 and TRBJ2-1, with D possibly being TRBD1 (5 bases). V shed 5 bases and J shed 10 bases, with 21 bases lying between them. This CDR3 is built from 15 residues. The germline CDR1 and CDR2 sequences are MDHEN and SYDVKM. Here the CDR3 reads CASSDHTPGAYEQFF. The CDR3 DNA is TGTGCCAGCAGTGACCACACCCCTGGGGCCTACGAGCAGTTCTTC.

This clonotype came up many times. The V call is TRBV28, the J call TRBJ2-7; maybe TRBD2 (6 bases). Germline V CDR1 and CDR2: MDHEN, SYDVKM. Trimming shortened V by 4 bases and J by 5 bases, and 18 bases separated the two germline ends. The length of the CDR3 is 15 residues. In nucleotides, the CDR3 is TGTGCCAGCAGTTCCCCGACTAGAACCACCAACGAGCAGTACTTC. It yields the protein CASSSPTRTTNEQYF.

This clonotype was seen many times. This chain links TRBV18 with TRBJ1-5; tentative D call: TRBD1 (5 bases). Germline V CDR1 and CDR2: KGHSH, LQKENI. Deletions cut 5 bases from V and 1 base from J, with 12 bases between. There are 15 residues in the CDR3. In DNA form, the CDR3 reads TGTGCCAGCTCATCAACAGGAGGGAGCAATCAGCCCCAGCATTTT. Residues: CASSSTGGSNQPQHF. Looking up the rest from reference TRBV18 and TRBJ1-5 gives the full variable domain: NAGVMQNPRHLVRRRGQEARLRCSPMKGHSHVYWYRQLPEEGLKFMVYLQKENIIDESGMPKERFSAEFPKEGPSILRIQQVVRGDSAAYFCASSSTGGSNQPQHFGDGTRLSIL.

This clonotype has at least ten counts. The V and J genes are TRBV6-4 and TRBJ2-4; 8 bases are shared with TRBD1. The CDR3 is 17 residues long. Looked up from germline, CDR1 is MRHNA and CDR2 is SNTAGT. Trimming at V came to 0 bases and at J to 6 bases, leaving 10 bases not matched to a gene. This CDR3 is CASSDSLSTGVRNIQYF. The CDR3 DNA sequence: TGTGCCAGCAGTGACTCCCTATCGACAGGGGTTAGAAACATTCAGTACTTC.

The table lists this clonotype with many counts. J is TRBJ1-5 and V is TRBV7-2; D call uncertain. V lost 5 bases and J lost 0, with 14 bases in between. CDR3 length: 16 amino acids. Germline-derived CDR1 and CDR2 are SGHTA and FQGNSA. CDR3 protein: CASSPEGYYSNQPQHF. In nucleotides, the CDR3 is TGTGCCAGCAGCCCTGAAGGGTACTATAGCAATCAGCCCCAGCATTTT.

In this sample, this clonotype turned up many times. The rearrangement uses TRBV6-1 and TRBJ2-3; D gene uncertain. V shed 2 bases and J shed 4 bases, with 10 bases lying between them. This CDR3 has 14 residues. CDR1 and CDR2 from the germline V gene are MNHNS and SASEGT. CDR3 region: CASSETIDADTQYF. CDR3 in DNA: TGTGCCAGCAGTGAAACAATCGACGCAGATACGCAGTATTTT.

This clonotype was counted at least ten times. The chain employs TRBV6-2 or TRBV6-3 and TRBJ2-6, with 7 nucleotides matching TRBD2. The CDR3 runs to 16 residues. In germline, CDR1 is MNHEY, CDR2 SVGEGT. J gave up 0 bases and V 4 bases, and 3 bases lay outside the gene matches. CDR3 nucleotide sequence: TGTGCCAGCAGTTTGGGGGGGTACTCTGGGGCCAACGTCCTGACTTTC. Translation gives CASSLGGYSGANVLTF.

In its sample, this clonotype was seen many times. The chain uses TRBV6-6 and TRBJ2-5, with TRBD1 matching 7 bases. V trimming: 6 bases; J trimming: 5 bases; junction bases outside the gene matches: 6. The germline CDR1 and CDR2 sequences are MNHNY and SVGAGI (reference sequence). This CDR3 spans 13 amino acids. The CDR3 DNA reads TGTGCCAGCAGCCGCGGACAGGTGGAGACCCAGTACTTC. It codes for CASSRGQVETQYF.

This clonotype has a single count. This chain connects TRBV5-8 to TRBJ2-3; tentative D call: TRBD2 (7 bases). Germline V lookup: CDR1 SGHTS, CDR2 YDEGEE. The CDR3 spans 18 residues. Trimming cost V 0 bases and J 3 bases, with 20 bases left between them. This CDR3 is CASSLGLAPITGTDTQYF. The CDR3 region has the DNA TGTGCCAGCAGCTTGGGACTAGCACCTATTACAGGGACAGATACGCAGTATTTT. The entire variable domain, with the rest obtained from reference TRBV5-8 and TRBJ2-3, is as follows: EAGVTQSPTHLIKTRGQQATLRCSPISGHTSVYWYQQALGLGLQFLLWYDEGEERNRGNFPPRFSGRQFPNYSSELNVNALELEDSALYLCASSLGLAPITGTDTQYFGPGTRLTVL.

This clonotype came up many times. The chain joins TRBV2 to TRBJ2-2, with D maybe TRBD2 (5 bases). Germline CDR1 reads SNHLY; CDR2 reads FYNNEI. V lost 7 bases and J lost 9, with 18 bases in between. The CDR3 has 14 amino acids. CDR3 bases: TGTGCCAGCACGGAGGAAGGCGGGCCCCGGGAGCTGTTTTTT. Its translation: CASTEEGGPRELFF.

This clonotype was picked up many times. The gene calls are TRBV28 and TRBJ2-7, with 7 bases identical to TRBD2. This CDR3 region has 17 residues. Germline CDR1 MDHEN, CDR2 SYDVKM. V gave up 3 bases and J gave up 0 bases; unmatched junction bases: 11. The CDR3 sequence is CASSFDPLGGSSYEQYF. DNA of the CDR3: TGTGCCAGCAGTTTCGATCCCTTGGGAGGGAGCTCCTACGAGCAGTACTTC. The whole variable domain, filled in from reference TRBV28 and TRBJ2-7, reads DVKVTQSSRYLVKRTGEKVFLECVQDMDHENMFWYRQDPGLGLRLIYFSYDVKMKEKGDIPEGYSVSREKKERFSLILESASTNQTSMYLCASSFDPLGGSSYEQYFGPGTRLTVT.

The chain combines TRBV6-5 with TRBJ2-3, with D possibly TRBD2 on 6 matching bases. V gave up 6 bases and J gave up 2 bases, with 15 bases separating them. The CDR3 consists of 15 residues. In germline, CDR1 is MNHEY, CDR2 SVGAGI. CDR3 loop: CASRMSGSYTDTQYF. DNA for the CDR3: TGTGCCAGCAGAATGAGCGGGTCTTACACAGATACGCAGTATTTT.

This clonotype was counted many times. The rearrangement links TRBV4-2 to TRBJ2-7; weak D call: TRBD2 (5 bases). Germline CDR1 reads LGHNA; CDR2 reads YNFKEQ. There are 13 residues in the CDR3. The germline V and J ends were trimmed by 0 bases and 4 bases, with 7 bases remaining between them. This CDR3 is CASSQEEEYEQYF. In DNA, the CDR3 is TGTGCCAGCAGCCAAGAGGAGGAATACGAGCAGTACTTC.

This clonotype has at least ten counts. The chain employs TRBV7-2 and TRBJ2-7; TRBD2 matches 10 bases. Trimming removed 5 bases from V and 3 bases from J; junction bases left unmatched: 7. The CDR3 runs 15 residues. Per germline, CDR1 SGHTA and CDR2 FQGNSA. The CDR3 protein is CASSPDLAGDYEQYF. CDR3 coding DNA: TGTGCCAGCAGCCCAGACCTAGCGGGAGACTACGAGCAGTACTTC.

The chain recombines TRBV6-1 with TRBJ2-1; D gene ambiguous. This CDR3 is 14 amino acids long. Germline lookup yields CDR1 MNHNS and CDR2 SASEGT. V lost 6 bases and J 0 bases, leaving 9 bases between the germline ends. In DNA form, the CDR3 reads TGTGCCAGCAGCCTAACGAGCTCCTACAATGAGCAGTTCTTC. It yields the protein CASSLTSSYNEQFF.

In its sample, this clonotype was seen many times. The chain recombines TRBV9 with TRBJ2-1, with no clear D. This CDR3 region has 16 residues. V lost 3 bases to trimming and J lost 0 bases, with 13 bases between them. Germline V gives CDR1 SGDLS, CDR2 YYNGEE. The CDR3 loop reads CASSDKRRNSYNEQFF. CDR3 in DNA: TGTGCCAGCAGCGACAAGAGGAGAAACTCCTACAATGAGCAGTTCTTC.

This clonotype was seen repeatedly, ten times or more. The chain links TRBV5-6 to TRBJ1-2, with a tentative D call TRBD1 (6 bases). There are 13 residues in the CDR3. Trimming left V 2 bases short and J 8 bases short, with 13 bases between. Germline V gene data show CDR1 as SGHDT and CDR2 as YYEEEE. CDR3 sequence: CASSFGQLGGYTF. The CDR3 nucleotides read TGTGCCAGCAGCTTTGGACAGTTGGGCGGCTACACCTTC.

There are many counts of this clonotype. The rearrangement joins TRBV5-6 to TRBJ2-2; tentatively, D is TRBD2 (5 bases). The length of the CDR3 is 14 residues. CDR1 and CDR2 from the germline V gene are SGHDT and YYEEEE. V was cut by 4 bases and J by 3 bases, with 10 bases left in between. The CDR3 DNA is TGTGCCAGCAGCCGCCGGGAACACACCGGGGAGCTGTTTTTT. Its protein is CASSRREHTGELFF.

The table lists this clonotype with many counts. The chain links TRBV14 to TRBJ2-1; no firm D call. Germline assignment: CDR1 SGHDN and CDR2 FVKESK. This CDR3 region has 15 residues. V lost 4 bases and J 3 bases, leaving 13 bases between the germline ends. CDR3 nucleotide sequence: TGTGCCAGCAGCCGTCCGGGCGCGTACTACAATGAGCAGTTCTTC. It codes for CASSRPGAYYNEQFF.

At least ten counts were recorded for this clonotype. The chain uses TRBV18 and TRBJ1-1; D might be TRBD1 (5 bases). Germline V lookup: CDR1 KGHSH, CDR2 LQKENI. V dropped 1 base and J dropped 7 bases, with 10 bases sitting between them. This CDR3 is built from 13 residues. The CDR3 reads CASSPRGEDEAFF. CDR3 bases: TGTGCCAGCTCACCACGAGGGGAGGATGAAGCTTTCTTT.

This clonotype was counted ten times or more. The genes are TRBV29-1 and TRBJ2-2; D unclear. CDR1 is SQVTM, CDR2 ANQGSEA, per germline. CDR3 length equals 12 residues. The CDR3 DNA reads as TGCAGTGGGAAGGAGAACACCGGGGAGCTGTTTTTT. Translating it yields CSGKENTGELFF.